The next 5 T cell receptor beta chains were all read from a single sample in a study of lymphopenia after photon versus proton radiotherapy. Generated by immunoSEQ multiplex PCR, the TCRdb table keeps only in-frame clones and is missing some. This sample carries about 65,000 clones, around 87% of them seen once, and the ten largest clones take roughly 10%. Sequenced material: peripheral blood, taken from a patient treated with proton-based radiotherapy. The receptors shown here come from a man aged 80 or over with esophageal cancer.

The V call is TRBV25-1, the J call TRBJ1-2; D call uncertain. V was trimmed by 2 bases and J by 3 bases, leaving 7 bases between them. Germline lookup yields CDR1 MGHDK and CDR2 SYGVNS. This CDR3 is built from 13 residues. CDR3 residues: CASSEQGHYGYTF. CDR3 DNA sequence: TGTGCCAGCAGTGAACAAGGGCACTATGGCTACACCTTC.

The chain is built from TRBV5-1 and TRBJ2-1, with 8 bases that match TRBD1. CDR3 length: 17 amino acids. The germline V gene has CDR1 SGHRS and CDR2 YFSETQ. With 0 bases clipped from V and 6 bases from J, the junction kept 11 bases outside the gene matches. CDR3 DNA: TGCGCCAGCAGCTTGGAGGGTGGACAGGGTGGGACCAATGAGCAGTTCTTC. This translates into CASSLEGGQGGTNEQFF.

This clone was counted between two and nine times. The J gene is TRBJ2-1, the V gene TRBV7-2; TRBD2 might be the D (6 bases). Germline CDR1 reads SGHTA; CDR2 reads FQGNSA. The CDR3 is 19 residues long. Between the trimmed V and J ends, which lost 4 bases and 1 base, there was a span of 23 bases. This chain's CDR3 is CASSSFAGTGPLSYNEQFF. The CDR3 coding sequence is TGTGCCAGCAGCTCCTTTGCGGGGACTGGCCCCTTATCCTACAATGAGCAGTTCTTC. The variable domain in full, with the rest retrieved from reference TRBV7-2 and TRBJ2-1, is GAGVSQSPSNKVTEKGKDVELRCDPISGHTALYWYRQSLGQGLEFLIYFQGNSAPDKSGLPSDRFSAERTGGSVSTLTIQRTQQEDSAVYLCASSSFAGTGPLSYNEQFFGPGTRLTVL.

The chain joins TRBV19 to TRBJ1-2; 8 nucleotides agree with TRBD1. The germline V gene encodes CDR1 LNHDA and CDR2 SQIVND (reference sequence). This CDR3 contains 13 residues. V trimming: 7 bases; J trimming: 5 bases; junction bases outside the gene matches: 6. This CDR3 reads CASNPDRGYGYTF. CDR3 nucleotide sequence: TGTGCCAGTAACCCAGACAGGGGATATGGCTACACCTTC.

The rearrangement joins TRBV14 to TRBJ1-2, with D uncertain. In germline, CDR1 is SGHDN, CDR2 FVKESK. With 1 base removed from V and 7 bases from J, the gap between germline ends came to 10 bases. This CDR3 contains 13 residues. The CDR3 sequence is CASSQAVSGGYTF. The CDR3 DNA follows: TGTGCCAGCAGCCAAGCTGTTTCAGGTGGCTACACCTTC.